This T cell receptor (beta chain) stems from a study of control samples from healthy donors and cancer patients (dated by TCRdb to 2018 to 2021). The protocol used for the library was the immunoSEQ multiplex PCR assay. What TCRdb holds here is the immuneACCESS table cut down to in-frame rearrangements. Part of the clones is not present; checked against another copy, under half of the missing clones reflect an unresolved V gene, and the others are unexplained. This sample is represented by 100,000 to 150,000 clones; roughly 88% of them were singletons. Roughly 3.2% of the sample goes to the ten largest clones. Of note for this clone: This receptor's antigen is unknown. One base away there is no much larger clone; base qualities are not given.

The clonotype originates from a man aged 50 to 60 in good health. The sample taken for sequencing was blood.

Here is the DNA: TGTGCCAGCCTGTTCTCTGGGGCCAACGTCCTGACTTTC. It encodes CASLFSGANVLTF. Rearrangement joined TRBV25-1 to TRBJ2-6, with the D gene uncertain. The V and J ends are trimmed by 8 bases and 0 bases, leaving 5 bases between them. Spanning cysteine to phenylalanine, the CDR3 consists of 13 amino acids. Solely the CDR3 DNA is kept, with 39 bases framed from the first base. The germline V gene encodes CDR1 MGHDK and CDR2 SYGVNS.